The 32 T cell receptor beta chains in this list originate from one sample, sequenced in a study of early T cells in non-severe SARS-CoV-2 infection. In TCRdb, the 5' RACE reads were re-called with MiXCR into one record per CDR3 protein. This repertoire shows more than 85,000 distinct CDR3 sequences, 10% to 15% found once; its top ten account for about 6%. Sequences were obtained from whole blood. The receptors derive from an adult who was a healthcare worker with PCR-confirmed SARS-CoV-2 infection or an uninfected control (not recorded which).

The rearrangement joins TRBV2 to TRBJ1-5, with D perhaps TRBD1 (5 bases). Trimming stripped 6 bases from V and 4 bases from J, with 10 bases between. Germline assignment: CDR1 SNHLY and CDR2 FYNNEI. This CDR3 is built from 13 residues. The CDR3 nucleotides read TGTGCCAGCAGGTCTGACAGAAATCAGCCCCAGCATTTT. It encodes CASRSDRNQPQHF. Together with reference TRBV2 and TRBJ1-5, the CDR3 gives the full variable domain: EPEVTQTPSHQVTQMGQEVILRCVPISNHLYFYWYRQILGQKVEFLVSFYNNEISEKSEIFDDQFSVERPDGSNFTLKIRSTKLEDSAMYFCASRSDRNQPQHFGDGTRLSIL.

This clonotype was detected only a few times. The chain recombines TRBV28 with TRBJ1-4, with D possibly being TRBD1 (5 bases). Looked up from germline, CDR1 is MDHEN and CDR2 is SYDVKM. V was pared by 10 bases and J by 8 bases, with 17 bases between. CDR3 size: 13 residues. Here the CDR3 DNA reads TGTGCCACCCAGACGGGACGGACCGAAAAACTGTTTTTT. This sequence encodes CATQTGRTEKLFF.

At least ten counts were recorded for this clonotype. The chain couples TRBV18 to TRBJ2-3; 7 positions agree with TRBD1. The germline V gene encodes CDR1 KGHSH and CDR2 LQKENI. The CDR3 runs 14 residues. The trim removed 1 base at V and 3 bases at J, leaving 1 base unmatched. The DNA for the CDR3 is TGTGCCAGCTCACCACTCAGGGGGACAGATACGCAGTATTTT. Residues: CASSPLRGTDTQYF.

There are a few counts of this clonotype. V gene TRBV24-1 combines with J gene TRBJ2-1; TRBD2 aligns across 7 bases. The CDR3 length is 18 residues. V lost 2 bases to trimming and J lost 5 bases; unmatched junction nucleotides: 14. Germline loops: CDR1 KGHDR, CDR2 SFDVKD. CDR3 sequence (DNA): TGTGCCACCAGTGATTCAGCCCGGACAAGGACTAGGCACAATGAGCAGTTCTTC. Amino acids: CATSDSARTRTRHNEQFF.

This clonotype was seen only a few times. The gene calls are TRBV2 and TRBJ2-7, with TRBD2 matching over 8 bases. This CDR3 has 14 amino acids. Looked up from germline, CDR1 is SNHLY and CDR2 is FYNNEI. After removal of 10 bases from V and 7 bases from J, the junction contained 15 bases not matched to a gene. As DNA, the CDR3 is TGTGCCACCGAACGCGGTAGCGGGACGTGGGAGCAGTACTTC. It translates to CATERGSGTWEQYF.

In this sample, this clonotype turned up a few times. The J gene is TRBJ2-3, the V gene TRBV6-5; 9 positions agree with TRBD2. The V gene's germline CDR1 is MNHEY and CDR2 SVGAGI. The CDR3 sequence is 16 residues long. After removal of 4 bases from V and 3 bases from J, the junction contained 8 bases not matched to a gene. CDR3 protein: CASSSLTSGLTDTQYF. In nucleotides, the CDR3 is TGTGCCAGCAGTTCCTTGACTAGCGGTTTAACAGATACGCAGTATTTT.

The chain combines TRBV12-3 or TRBV12-4 with TRBJ1-1; D perhaps matches TRBD1 (5 bases). Between the trimmed V and J ends, which lost 9 bases and 3 bases, there was a span of 11 bases. The CDR3 sequence is 12 residues long. The CDR3 bases are TGTGCCAGTGTGGGGACGTACACTGAAGCTTTCTTT. The encoded protein is CASVGTYTEAFF.

This clonotype was counted only a few times. The genes are TRBV28 and TRBJ1-3; D call uncertain. Germline CDR1 MDHEN, CDR2 SYDVKM. Trimming pared 6 bases from V and 11 bases from J, leaving 14 bases between. The CDR3 is 12 residues long. The CDR3 nucleotides are TGTGCCAGCAGGGCGTGGGCGGTCCCCATATATTTT. Residues: CASRAWAVPIYF.

This chain links TRBV12-3 or TRBV12-4 with TRBJ1-1; D is possibly TRBD1 (5 bases). CDR3 length: 13 amino acids. Trimming pared 3 bases from V and 6 bases from J, leaving 11 bases between. The CDR3 coding sequence is TGTGCCAGCAGTTTTGGGGGTACGGCTGAAGCTTTCTTT. Translated: CASSFGGTAEAFF.

The rearrangement joins TRBV9 to TRBJ2-1, with D possibly being TRBD2 (5 bases). Germline-derived CDR1 and CDR2 are SGDLS and YYNGEE. Trimming took off 2 bases at V and 7 bases at J, with 7 bases between the two ends. There are 12 residues in the CDR3. The DNA of the CDR3 is TGTGCCAGCAGCGTCACGGGGAATGAGCAGTTCTTC. Protein sequence: CASSVTGNEQFF.

This clonotype was detected a few times. The chain recombines TRBV4-1 with TRBJ2-3; TRBD2 matches at 10 bases. This CDR3 comprises 16 residues. Trimming cost V 1 base and J 4 bases; bases outside gene matches: 5. Germline V lookup: CDR1 MGHRA, CDR2 YSYEKL. The CDR3 protein is CASSQAELAGPDTQYF. CDR3 in DNA: TGCGCCAGCAGCCAAGCCGAACTAGCGGGACCAGATACGCAGTATTTT.

This clonotype was detected ten times or more. The chain has TRBV28 and TRBJ1-4; D remains ambiguous. The germline V gene has CDR1 MDHEN and CDR2 SYDVKM. This CDR3 region has 16 residues. Trimming removed 3 bases from V and 10 bases from J, with 21 bases in between. CDR3 in amino acids: CASSFDATISSLKLFF. CDR3 DNA: TGTGCCAGCAGTTTCGACGCGACCATCTCCTCGTTAAAACTGTTTTTT.

In this sample, this clonotype turned up a few times. In DNA form, the CDR3 reads TGCGCCAGCAGCTATGCGGACGCGGTGGTGGAGACCCAGTACTTC. Translated, it gives CASSYADAVVETQYF. The chain recombines TRBV5-1 with TRBJ2-5; D is ambiguous. Germline CDR1 and CDR2: SGHRS and YFSETQ. The CDR3 is 15 residues long. V was clipped by 3 bases and J by 5 bases, with 17 bases between them.

The chain carries TRBV27 and TRBJ1-1; D is undetermined. The CDR3 covers 14 residues. The germline V gene encodes CDR1 MNHEY and CDR2 SMNVEV (reference sequence). V gave up 5 bases and J gave up 5 bases, with 15 bases separating them. The CDR3 DNA is TGTGCCAGCAGTAAAACGGGTTTAAGGACTGAAGCTTTCTTT. Translation: CASSKTGLRTEAFF.

This clonotype was seen more than once but under ten times. V usage is TRBV6-5 and J usage is TRBJ2-1; D uncertain. The V end was cut by 6 bases, the J end by 6 bases, with 15 bases between. The germline CDR1 and CDR2 sequences are MNHEY and SVGAGI. The CDR3 spans 14 residues. The DNA of the CDR3 is TGTGCCAGCAGCGCGTCGAGGCGGCTCAATGAGCAGTTCTTC. It specifies CASSASRRLNEQFF.

In DNA form, the CDR3 reads TGTGCCAGCAGTTCAGGGGGCAGAATAAATGAGCAGTTCTTC. Protein product: CASSSGGRINEQFF. V is TRBV27 and J is TRBJ2-1, with TRBD1 identical over 8 bases. The V and J ends lost 4 bases and 7 bases, in that order; junction bases with no gene match: 6. The CDR3 loop spans 14 amino acids. The germline V gene has CDR1 MNHEY and CDR2 SMNVEV (reference sequence).

The V call is TRBV7-2, the J call TRBJ2-7; maybe TRBD2 (6 bases). The CDR3 is made up of 14 amino acids. Trimming removed 4 bases from V and 5 bases from J, with 15 bases in between. Germline values: CDR1 SGHTA, CDR2 FQGNSA. As DNA, the CDR3 is TGTGCCAGCAGCTCCCCCGGGAGAGTAGACGAGCAGTACTTC. Its translation: CASSSPGRVDEQYF.

This clonotype was detected only a few times. V and J are TRBV29-1 and TRBJ2-1; D is ambiguous. Germline V gene data show CDR1 as SQVTM and CDR2 as ANQGSEA. The CDR3 spans 11 residues. V was pared by 5 bases and J by 8 bases, with 10 bases between. The CDR3, as DNA: TGCAGCGTTCTCGATACGTATGAGCAGTTCTTC. Translating it yields CSVLDTYEQFF.

This clonotype was detected many times. This chain uses TRBV3-1 with TRBJ1-5; no reliable D call. CDR1 is LGHDT, CDR2 YNNKEL, per germline (reference sequence). The CDR3 has 13 amino acids. V lost 0 bases and J lost 6, with 6 bases in between. The CDR3 reads CASSQDRVQPQHF. The CDR3 DNA reads as TGTGCCAGCAGCCAAGATCGGGTTCAGCCCCAGCATTTT. Together with reference TRBV3-1 and TRBJ1-5, the CDR3 gives the full variable domain: DTAVSQTPKYLVTQMGNDKSIKCEQNLGHDTMYWYKQDSKKFLKIMFSYNNKELIINETVPNRFSPKSPDKAHLNLHINSLELGDSAVYFCASSQDRVQPQHFGDGTRLSIL.

Turning to this clonotype: One junction end does not reproduce the germline sequence, and a read error may be involved. This sequence joins TRBV20-1 and TRBJ2-1; possibly TRBD2 for D (6 bases). This CDR3 region has 16 residues. Germline CDR1 DFQATT, CDR2 SNEGSKA (reference sequence). The CDR3, as DNA: TGCAGTGCCAGAGCTCGCGGAGGGAGCTCCTACAATGAGCAGTTCTTC. Its translation: CSARARGGSSYNEQFF.

This clonotype turned up a few times. This sequence joins TRBV25-1 and TRBJ2-7; weak D call: TRBD2 (5 bases). V gave up 5 bases and J gave up 3 bases, with 11 bases separating them. Germline V gives CDR1 MGHDK, CDR2 SYGVNS. The CDR3 consists of 13 residues. CDR3 loop: CASSQGLYYEQYF. The CDR3 nucleotides are TGTGCCAGCAGTCAAGGACTTTACTACGAGCAGTACTTC.

At least ten counts were recorded for this clonotype. V gene TRBV20-1 combines with J gene TRBJ2-7; 10 bases match TRBD2. Germline CDR1 is DFQATT and CDR2 is SNEGSKA (reference sequence). The V gene end was trimmed by 3 bases and the J gene end by 0 bases; junction bases not matched to a gene: 14. This CDR3 region has 18 residues. The CDR3 DNA sequence: TGCAGTGCTAGGGGACTAGCGTCTACCATAAGGAGCTCCTACGAGCAGTACTTC. The encoded protein is CSARGLASTIRSSYEQYF.

As concerns this clonotype: One junction end disagrees with the germline gene, perhaps due to a read error. The chain uses TRBV5-4 and TRBJ2-1, with 8 bases fitting TRBD2. The CDR3 is 13 amino acids. Looked up from germline, CDR1 is SGHNT and CDR2 is YYREEE (reference sequence). The CDR3 nucleotides are TGTGTCAGCAGCATCGGACTAGCTTATGAGCAGTTCTTC. Translating it yields CVSSIGLAYEQFF.

The sample holds many counts of this clonotype. The chain uses TRBV20-1 and TRBJ2-3, with 8 bases identical to TRBD2. The CDR3 is 13 amino acids. Germline trimming cut 7 bases from V and 4 bases from J; bases unmatched to any gene: 7. Germline V gene lookup returns CDR1 DFQATT and CDR2 SNEGSKA (reference sequence). CDR3 coding DNA: TGCAGTGTCATCGGACTAGCTTCAGATACGCAGTATTTT. This gives the protein CSVIGLASDTQYF.

This clonotype was counted only a few times. The V call is TRBV28, the J call TRBJ1-1; D perhaps matches TRBD1 (5 bases). CDR1 is MDHEN and CDR2 is SYDVKM in the germline V gene. The CDR3 runs 12 residues. The ends were cut back, 6 bases at V and 3 bases at J, with 8 bases in the middle. The CDR3 region has the DNA TGTGCCAGCAGATGGGGGGACACTGAAGCTTTCTTT. It yields the protein CASRWGDTEAFF.

This clonotype has ten or more counts. V usage is TRBV5-6 and J usage is TRBJ2-7; D is perhaps TRBD1 or TRBD2 (5 bases each). CDR1 and CDR2 from the germline V gene are SGHDT and YYEEEE. V lost 6 bases and J lost 3, with 16 bases in between. The CDR3 extends over 14 amino acids. DNA for the CDR3: TGTGCCAGCACCCACTCGGGACCAAACTACGAGCAGTACTTC. Translated: CASTHSGPNYEQYF.

The chain links TRBV2 to TRBJ1-1; 12 positions match TRBD1. V was pared by 10 bases and J by 6 bases, with 3 bases of the junction left unmatched. CDR1 SNHLY and CDR2 FYNNEI come from the germline V gene. There are 12 residues in the CDR3. The CDR3 sequence is CATGTGGPEAFF. CDR3 DNA sequence: TGTGCCACCGGGACAGGGGGCCCTGAAGCTTTCTTT.

Many counts were recorded for this clonotype. This chain connects TRBV12-3 or TRBV12-4 to TRBJ1-1; D call uncertain. Trimming cost V 6 bases and J 4 bases, with 12 bases left between them. The CDR3 consists of 13 residues. CDR3 bases: TGTGCCAGCAGCCATGACCCGAGCACTGAAGCTTTCTTT. Amino acids: CASSHDPSTEAFF.

The chain links TRBV4-3 to TRBJ1-2; no definite D call. V gave up 2 bases and J gave up 4 bases, with 14 bases separating them. The V gene's germline CDR1 is LGHNA and CDR2 YSLEER. This CDR3 has 15 residues. The CDR3 sequence: CASSQKDRELYGYTF. CDR3 nucleotide sequence: TGCGCCAGCAGCCAAAAGGACCGAGAACTCTATGGCTACACCTTC.

This clonotype was observed at least ten times. V and J are TRBV5-1 and TRBJ2-1, with TRBD1 identical over 7 bases. Germline V CDR1 and CDR2: SGHRS, YFSETQ. The CDR3 has 14 amino acids. V shed 2 bases, J shed 4 bases, and the junction held 3 bases outside the gene matches. CDR3 in amino acids: CASSLQGSYNEQFF. The CDR3 DNA sequence: TGCGCCAGCAGCTTACAGGGGTCTTACAATGAGCAGTTCTTC.

V usage is TRBV18 and J usage is TRBJ1-1; 7 nucleotides match TRBD1. Germline V gives CDR1 KGHSH, CDR2 LQKENI. The J segment lost 1 base and the V segment lost 1 base, leaving 3 bases of the junction unmatched. The CDR3 spans 15 residues. CDR3 loop: CASSPQGQTNTEAFF. For the CDR3, the DNA is TGTGCCAGCTCACCACAGGGACAGACGAACACTGAAGCTTTCTTT. Full variable domain (remainder filled in from reference TRBV18 and TRBJ1-1): NAGVMQNPRHLVRRRGQEARLRCSPMKGHSHVYWYRQLPEEGLKFMVYLQKENIIDESGMPKERFSAEFPKEGPSILRIQQVVRGDSAAYFCASSPQGQTNTEAFFGQGTRLTVV.

This clonotype was detected only a few times. The DNA of the CDR3 is TGCAGCGTCGAGCGGGGCCAAGAGACCCAGTACTTC. This codes for CSVERGQETQYF. The chain combines TRBV29-1 with TRBJ2-5; 7 positions agree with TRBD2. With 6 bases clipped from V and 1 base from J, the junction kept 2 bases outside the gene matches. This CDR3 is 12 amino acids long. Germline V CDR1 and CDR2: SQVTM, ANQGSEA.